This T cell receptor (beta chain) came from a study of blood T cell repertoires in COVID-19. Study at large: Material from acute and convalescent COVID-19 was sourced from the United States, Italy and Spain. Sources were T cells, B-cell-depleted T cells, or PBMCs; the material itself was cDNA or gDNA.

TCRdb keeps only in-frame clones here, not all; method: immunoSEQ multiplex PCR. The sample contains under 100,000 clones, over 70% of which appear only once. Material for sequencing was peripheral blood. The source of this sequence is an older man with active or convalescent COVID-19.

In DNA, the CDR3 is TGCAGCGTTCACGGGGGGGCGACAGATACGCAGTATTTT. It encodes CSVHGGATDTQYF. This chain uses TRBV29-1 with TRBJ2-3; TRBD2 matches at 8 bases. The CDR3 has 13 residues. Trimming at V came to 5 bases and at J to 3 bases, leaving 4 bases not matched to a gene. Germline loops: CDR1 SQVTM, CDR2 ANQGSEA.